One and the same sample provided the 13 T cell receptor beta chains below, sequenced in a study of blood T cell repertoires in COVID-19. Libraries were prepared by immunoSEQ multiplex PCR; TCRdb keeps only in-frame clonotypes and omits some of them. The sample yields 250,000 to 300,000 clones, approximately 88% seen once. Specimen: PBMCs or T cells enriched from blood (not recorded which). Source of these receptors: a woman aged 25 to 45 who had recovered from COVID-19.

This chain connects TRBV13 to TRBJ2-2; TRBD2 agrees at 8 bases. Trimming removed 5 bases from V and 0 bases from J; junction bases left unmatched: 8. The CDR3 contains 17 residues. Germline CDR1 and CDR2: PRHDT and FYEKMQ (reference sequence). The CDR3 loop reads CASSPLPGRANTGELFF. CDR3 in DNA: TGTGCCAGCAGCCCACTCCCCGGGAGGGCGAACACCGGGGAGCTGTTTTTT.

The chain combines TRBV28 with TRBJ2-7; no clear D gene. V dropped 5 bases and J dropped 2 bases, with 4 bases sitting between them. Germline V gene sequence: CDR1 MDHEN, CDR2 SYDVKM. This CDR3 has 11 residues. This CDR3 is CASSPTYEQYF. The CDR3 DNA follows: TGTGCCAGCAGTCCTACCTACGAGCAGTACTTC.

V gene TRBV4-1 combines with J gene TRBJ1-1, with 7 bases matching TRBD1. The germline gives CDR1 MGHRA, CDR2 YSYEKL. The CDR3 totals 15 residues. The V and J ends lost 5 bases and 7 bases, in that order; junction bases with no gene match: 13. CDR3 DNA: TGCGCCAGCAGCACCCGACAGGGTAAGTTGAGTGAAGCTTTCTTT. It translates to CASSTRQGKLSEAFF.

This clone turned up a few times. The genes are TRBV28 and TRBJ1-1; no reliable D call. This CDR3 region has 13 residues. V lost 3 bases and J lost 0, with 5 bases in between. The germline V gene encodes CDR1 MDHEN and CDR2 SYDVKM. The CDR3 protein is CASSFIMNTEAFF. DNA of the CDR3: TGTGCCAGCAGTTTCATCATGAACACTGAAGCTTTCTTT.

The sample holds a few counts of this clone. This rearrangement joins TRBV28 to TRBJ1-2; the match to TRBD1 covers 10 bases. Germline V lookup: CDR1 MDHEN, CDR2 SYDVKM. The CDR3 has 14 residues. V was clipped by 3 bases and J by 7 bases; unmatched bases: 5. Here the CDR3 DNA reads TGTGCCAGCAGTTTTAGACAGGGGGCGGGTGGCTACACCTTC. Protein: CASSFRQGAGGYTF.

This CDR3 is CASSLYSEGRGKSEAFF. CDR3 sequence (DNA): TGTGCCAGCAGTTTATACTCCGAGGGCAGGGGAAAGTCTGAAGCTTTCTTT. This chain links TRBV27 with TRBJ1-1, with a possible D match to TRBD1 (6 bases). Germline CDR1 MNHEY, CDR2 SMNVEV (reference sequence). The V and J ends lost 1 base and 6 bases respectively, with 21 bases between them. This CDR3 comprises 17 residues.

The gene calls are TRBV3-1 (or the pseudogene TRBV3-2) and TRBJ2-1, with TRBD2 matching over 10 bases. Germline lookup yields CDR1 LGHDT and CDR2 YNNKEL (reference sequence). Losses at the gene ends were 2 bases for V and 6 bases for J; bases not matched to a gene: 4. The CDR3 sequence is 15 residues long. Here the CDR3 DNA reads TGTGCCAGCAGCCAATCTAGCGGGGGAATCAATGAGCAGTTCTTC. Its translation: CASSQSSGGINEQFF.

A remark on this clone: The final CDR3 position lacks the conserved phenylalanine or tryptophan, pointing to a likely read error. It is unclear where the CDR3 begins or ends on the DNA, so no DNA is shown, and the CDR3 is as TCRdb lists it. The chain combines TRBV28 with TRBJ1-2; TRBD1 was called by the table and not checked on the DNA. 13 amino acids form the CDR3, both terminal residues included. Germline loops: CDR1 MDHEN, CDR2 SYDVKM. The CDR3: CASSLPGQLFWGC.

The rearrangement joins TRBV5-6 to TRBJ2-2, with 8 bases matching TRBD1. Per the germline V gene, CDR1 is SGHDT and CDR2 is YYEEEE. Losses at the gene ends were 3 bases for V and 0 bases for J; bases not matched to a gene: 1. This CDR3 is 15 amino acids long. CDR3 amino acids: CASSSGGANTGELFF. The CDR3 coding sequence is TGTGCCAGCAGCTCAGGGGGCGCGAACACCGGGGAGCTGTTTTTT. The full variable domain, rest sourced from reference TRBV5-6 and TRBJ2-2, is DAGVTQSPTHLIKTRGQQVTLRCSPKSGHDTVSWYQQALGQGPQFIFQYYEEEERQRGNFPDRFSGHQFPNYSSELNVNALLLGDSALYLCASSSGGANTGELFFGEGSRLTVL.

This chain uses TRBV9 with TRBJ2-7; 11 nucleotides match TRBD2. CDR1 and CDR2 from the germline V gene are SGDLS and YYNGEE. J lost 0 bases, V lost 4 bases, and 9 bases had no gene match. The CDR3 runs 17 residues. Here the CDR3 reads CASSSGTSGVSSYEQYF. The CDR3 bases are TGTGCCAGCAGCTCCGGGACTAGCGGAGTAAGCTCCTACGAGCAGTACTTC.

The V and J genes are TRBV11-2 and TRBJ1-3; D gene ambiguous. The CDR3 covers 17 residues. Germline CDR1 SGHAT, CDR2 FQNNGV. Trimming pared 1 base from V and 4 bases from J, leaving 17 bases between. This CDR3 is CASSLGPRVGPGNTIYF. The CDR3, as DNA: TGTGCCAGCAGCTTAGGGCCGCGGGTAGGGCCCGGAAACACCATATATTTT.

The rearrangement uses TRBV27 and TRBJ1-2; 7 bases match TRBD1. Germline CDR1 reads MNHEY; CDR2 reads SMNVEV (reference sequence). This CDR3 has 15 amino acids. Germline trimming cut 2 bases from V and 4 bases from J; bases unmatched to any gene: 7. This CDR3 reads CASSLRLTGAYGYTF. CDR3 DNA sequence: TGTGCCAGCAGTTTAAGACTCACAGGGGCCTATGGCTACACCTTC.

V and J are TRBV27 and TRBJ2-1; 9 bases are a match to TRBD2. CDR1 is MNHEY and CDR2 is SMNVEV in the germline V gene (reference sequence). The V and J ends lost 9 bases and 4 bases, in that order; junction bases with no gene match: 13. This CDR3 region has 16 residues. Written as DNA, the CDR3 is TGTGCCAGTTCGTTTAGGATGCTAGCGGGGTACAATGAGCAGTTCTTC. The encoded protein is CASSFRMLAGYNEQFF.